The sequence of this T cell receptor beta chain was determined in a study of human T cells and chemical hapten exposure. From the RACE reads, TCRdb called clonotypes with MiXCR, one entry per CDR3 protein. The table lists over 100,000 distinct CDR3 sequences, about 8.2% of them singletons. This clonotype was seen at least ten times. What it binds is unknown. Time point defined: healthy volunteer bleed at 2 weeks. From whole blood left unfractionated, total RNA was extracted. Points from the study as a whole: TCRs above 1 in 1000 frequency did not change with DPC sensitization.

CDR1 MNHEY and CDR2 SMNVEV come from the germline V gene (reference sequence). With V trimmed by 5 bases and J by 5 bases, 9 bases remained unmatched. The CDR3 is made up of 16 amino acids. Material for sequencing was whole blood. This receptor was identified in a male donor in good health. Some clones in this sample may be carry-over from other donors' samples. The V call is TRBV27, the J call TRBJ2-4; 10 bases match TRBD1. The CDR3, as DNA: TGTGCCAGCAGTCCGCACCGACAGGGGGCCCAAAACATTCAGTACTTC. Translating gives CASSPHRQGAQNIQYF.